These 9 T cell receptor beta chains originate from one sample sequenced in a study of blood T cell repertoires in COVID-19. Assay used: immunoSEQ multiplex PCR; TCRdb lists only in-frame clones, some missing. Among roughly 300,000 clones listed, roughly 85% were seen once. The sample consisted of PBMCs or T cells enriched from blood (not recorded which). Receptor source: a woman aged 25 to 39 who had recovered from COVID-19.

The chain couples TRBV19 to TRBJ2-5; 8 bases fit TRBD1. CDR1 and CDR2 from the germline V gene are LNHDA and SQIVND (reference sequence). The CDR3 contains 14 residues. V gave up 1 base and J gave up 5 bases; unmatched junction bases: 3. Written as DNA, the CDR3 is TGTGCCAGTAGTATAGTTCAGGGGGCGGAGACCCAGTACTTC. As protein: CASSIVQGAETQYF.

This chain uses TRBV6-5 with TRBJ2-7; D perhaps matches TRBD2 (6 bases). The germline V gene has CDR1 MNHEY and CDR2 SVGAGI. The CDR3 is 14 residues long. Trimming left V 5 bases short and J 7 bases short, with 18 bases between. CDR3: CASSPARRRGEQYF. The DNA for the CDR3 is TGTGCCAGCAGTCCCGCTCGGCGGCGGGGAGAGCAGTACTTC.

The chain combines TRBV15 with TRBJ2-5; D ambiguous. V was pared by 0 bases and J by 5 bases, with 4 bases between. CDR1 is LNHNV, CDR2 YYDKDF, per germline (reference sequence). This CDR3 has 12 amino acids. CDR3 coding DNA: TGTGCCACCAGCAGAGATTCGGAGACCCAGTACTTC. It encodes CATSRDSETQYF. The full variable domain, its missing parts supplied by reference TRBV15 and TRBJ2-5, is DAMVIQNPRYQVTQFGKPVTLSCSQTLNHNVMYWYQQKSSQAPKLLFHYYDKDFNNEADTPDNFQSRRPNTSFCFLDIRSPGLGDTAMYLCATSRDSETQYFGPGTRLLVL.

The chain links TRBV6-5 to TRBJ1-1; TRBD1 matches at 8 bases. The V gene end was trimmed by 4 bases and the J gene end by 0 bases; junction bases not matched to a gene: 7. Germline V gene data show CDR1 as MNHEY and CDR2 as SVGAGI. The CDR3 covers 16 residues. The CDR3: CASSFRTGPMNTEAFF. DNA for the CDR3: TGTGCCAGCAGTTTCCGGACAGGGCCAATGAACACTGAAGCTTTCTTT.

The rearrangement uses TRBV6-1 and TRBJ1-6; maybe TRBD1 (6 bases). Germline CDR1 MNHNS, CDR2 SASEGT. The V end lost 3 bases, the J end lost 0 bases, and 12 bases lay between the germline ends. CDR3 length equals 17 residues. The CDR3 is CASSDTTGSSYNSPLHF. CDR3 bases: TGTGCCAGCAGTGACACAACAGGGAGCTCCTATAATTCACCCCTCCACTTT.

The rearrangement uses TRBV4-2 and TRBJ2-6; D is perhaps TRBD1 (6 bases). V was cut by 0 bases and J by 0 bases, with 15 bases left in between. This CDR3 region has 19 residues. Germline V gives CDR1 LGHNA, CDR2 YNFKEQ. CDR3 DNA sequence: TGTGCCAGCAGCCAAGATGTGAGACAGGCGAGCTCTGGGGCCAACGTCCTGACTTTC. It is translated as CASSQDVRQASSGANVLTF.

V gene TRBV2 combines with J gene TRBJ1-4; possible D gene TRBD1, 6 bases. Trimming took 3 bases from V and 7 from J, leaving 12 bases between them. The CDR3 runs to 14 residues. CDR1 and CDR2 from the germline V gene are SNHLY and FYNNEI. The CDR3 protein is CASSDPRDTEKLFF. The CDR3 nucleotides are TGTGCCAGCAGTGACCCCAGGGACACTGAAAAACTGTTTTTT.

The chain couples TRBV6-2 or TRBV6-3 to TRBJ2-7; D gene unclear. The CDR3 totals 12 residues. The germline V gene encodes CDR1 MNHEY and CDR2 SVGEGT. Trimming stripped 5 bases from V and 2 bases from J, with 7 bases between. CDR3 protein: CASSASAYEQYF. The CDR3 nucleotides read TGTGCCAGCAGTGCCAGTGCCTACGAGCAGTACTTC.

The chain joins TRBV5-1 to TRBJ1-3; a possible D gene is TRBD1 (5 bases). The CDR3 extends over 13 amino acids. Deletions cut 5 bases from V and 3 bases from J, with 9 bases between. Germline lookup yields CDR1 SGHRS and CDR2 YFSETQ. As DNA, the CDR3 is TGCGCCAGCAGGGAGGGGAATGGAAACACCATATATTTT. Encoded protein: CASREGNGNTIYF.